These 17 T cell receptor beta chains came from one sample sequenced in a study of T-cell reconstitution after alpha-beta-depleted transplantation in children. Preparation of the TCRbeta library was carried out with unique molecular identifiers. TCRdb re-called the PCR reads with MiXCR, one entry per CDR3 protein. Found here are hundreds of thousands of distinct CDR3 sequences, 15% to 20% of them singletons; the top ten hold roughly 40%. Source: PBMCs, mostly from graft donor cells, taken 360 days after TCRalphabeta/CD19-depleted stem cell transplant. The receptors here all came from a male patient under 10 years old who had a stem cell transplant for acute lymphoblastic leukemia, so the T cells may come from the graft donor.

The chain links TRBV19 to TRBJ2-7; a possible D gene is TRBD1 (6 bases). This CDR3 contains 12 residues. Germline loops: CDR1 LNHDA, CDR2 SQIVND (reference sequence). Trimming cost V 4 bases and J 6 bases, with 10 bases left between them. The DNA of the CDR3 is TGTGCCAGTAGTAGAGGACAGACCGAGCAGTACTTC. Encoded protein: CASSRGQTEQYF.

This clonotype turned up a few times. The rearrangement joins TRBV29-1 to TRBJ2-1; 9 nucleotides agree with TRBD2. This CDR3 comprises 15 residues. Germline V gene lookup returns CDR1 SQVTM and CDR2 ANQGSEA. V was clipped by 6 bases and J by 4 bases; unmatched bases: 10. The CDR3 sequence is CSVVPGLALYNEQFF. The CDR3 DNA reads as TGCAGCGTGGTACCGGGACTAGCCTTATACAATGAGCAGTTCTTC.

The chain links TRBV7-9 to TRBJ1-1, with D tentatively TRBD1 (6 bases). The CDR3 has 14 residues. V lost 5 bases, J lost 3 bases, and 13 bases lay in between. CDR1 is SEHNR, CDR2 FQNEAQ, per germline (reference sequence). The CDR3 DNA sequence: TGTGCCAGCAGCCTCCCAGGGGTCCACACTGAAGCTTTCTTT. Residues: CASSLPGVHTEAFF.

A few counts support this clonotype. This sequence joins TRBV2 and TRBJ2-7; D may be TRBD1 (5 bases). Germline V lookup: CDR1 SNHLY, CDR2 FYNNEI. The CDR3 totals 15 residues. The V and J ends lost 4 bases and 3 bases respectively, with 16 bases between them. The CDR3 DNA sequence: TGTGCCAGCAGTGGTACGGCAGGGATCGGCTACGAGCAGTACTTC. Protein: CASSGTAGIGYEQYF.

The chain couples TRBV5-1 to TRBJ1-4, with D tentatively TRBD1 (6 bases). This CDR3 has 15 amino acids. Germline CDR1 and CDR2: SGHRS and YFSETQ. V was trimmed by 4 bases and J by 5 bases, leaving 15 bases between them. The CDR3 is CASSRNRVSNEKLFF. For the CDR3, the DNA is TGCGCCAGCAGCCGAAACAGGGTTTCGAATGAAAAACTGTTTTTT.

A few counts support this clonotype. In nucleotides, the CDR3 is TGTGCCAGCAGCCCTCAGGTGGCTCAGCCCCAGCATTTT. Amino acids: CASSPQVAQPQHF. The chain links TRBV6-1 to TRBJ1-5; D remains ambiguous. The CDR3 totals 13 residues. Looked up from germline, CDR1 is MNHNS and CDR2 is SASEGT. V was shortened by 6 bases and J by 6 bases, with 12 bases between the two germline ends.

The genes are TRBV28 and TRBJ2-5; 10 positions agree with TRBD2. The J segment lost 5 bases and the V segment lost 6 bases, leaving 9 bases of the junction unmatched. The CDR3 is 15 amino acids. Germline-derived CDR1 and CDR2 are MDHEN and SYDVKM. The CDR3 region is CASRPILAGWETQYF. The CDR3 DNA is TGTGCCAGCAGACCAATACTAGCGGGATGGGAGACCCAGTACTTC.

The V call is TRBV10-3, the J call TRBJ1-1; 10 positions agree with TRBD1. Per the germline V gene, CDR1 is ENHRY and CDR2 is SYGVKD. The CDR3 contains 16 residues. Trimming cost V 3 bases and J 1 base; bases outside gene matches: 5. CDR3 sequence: CAISETRDRGNTEAFF. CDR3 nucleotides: TGTGCCATCAGTGAAACCCGGGACAGGGGGAACACTGAAGCTTTCTTT.

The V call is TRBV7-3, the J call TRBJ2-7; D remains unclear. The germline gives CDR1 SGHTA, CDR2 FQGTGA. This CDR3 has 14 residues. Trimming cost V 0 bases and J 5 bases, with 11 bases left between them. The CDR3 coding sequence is TGTGCCAGCAGCTTAACGGCCTACGGGCACGAGCAGTACTTC. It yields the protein CASSLTAYGHEQYF.

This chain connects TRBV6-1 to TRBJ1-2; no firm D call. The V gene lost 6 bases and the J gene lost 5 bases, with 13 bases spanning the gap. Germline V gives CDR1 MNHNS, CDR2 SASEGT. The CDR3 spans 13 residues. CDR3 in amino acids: CASRGALHYGYTF. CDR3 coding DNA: TGTGCCAGCAGGGGCGCCTTGCATTATGGCTACACCTTC.

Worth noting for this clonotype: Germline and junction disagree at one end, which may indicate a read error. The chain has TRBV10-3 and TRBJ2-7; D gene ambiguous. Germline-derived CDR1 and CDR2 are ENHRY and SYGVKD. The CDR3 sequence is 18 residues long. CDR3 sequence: CAISESPAERWVSNEQYF. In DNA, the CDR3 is TGTGCCATCAGTGAGTCGCCGGCCGAGCGATGGGTCTCCAACGAGCAGTACTTC.

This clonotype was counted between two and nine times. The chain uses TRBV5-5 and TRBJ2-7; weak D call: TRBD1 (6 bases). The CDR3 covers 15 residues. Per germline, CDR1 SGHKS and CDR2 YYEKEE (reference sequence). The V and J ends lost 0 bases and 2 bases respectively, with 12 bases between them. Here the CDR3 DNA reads TGTGCCAGCAGCTTGGCTTCGACAGGACCCTACGAGCAGTACTTC. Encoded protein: CASSLASTGPYEQYF.

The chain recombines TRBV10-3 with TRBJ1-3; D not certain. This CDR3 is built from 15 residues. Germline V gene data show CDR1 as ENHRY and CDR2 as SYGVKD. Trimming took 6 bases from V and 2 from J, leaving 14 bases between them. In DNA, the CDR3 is TGTGCCATCAGCCGATCCTGTCTCCCTGGAAACACCATATATTTT. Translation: CAISRSCLPGNTIYF.

Here the CDR3 reads CASSLTAGQPQHF. The CDR3 DNA follows: TGTGCCAGCAGCTTAACGGCAGGCCAGCCCCAGCATTTT. J is TRBJ1-5 and V is TRBV7-3, with D hard to call. V dropped 0 bases and J dropped 7 bases, with 7 bases sitting between them. Germline CDR1 SGHTA, CDR2 FQGTGA. The length of the CDR3 is 13 residues.

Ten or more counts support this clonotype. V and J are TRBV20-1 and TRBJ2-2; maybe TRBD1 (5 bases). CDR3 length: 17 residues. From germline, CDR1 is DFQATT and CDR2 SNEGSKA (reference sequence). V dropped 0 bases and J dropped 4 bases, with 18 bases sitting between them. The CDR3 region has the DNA TGCAGTGCTAGAGACCCTATAAAGGGGCAGAGCACCGGGGAGCTGTTTTTT. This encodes CSARDPIKGQSTGELFF.

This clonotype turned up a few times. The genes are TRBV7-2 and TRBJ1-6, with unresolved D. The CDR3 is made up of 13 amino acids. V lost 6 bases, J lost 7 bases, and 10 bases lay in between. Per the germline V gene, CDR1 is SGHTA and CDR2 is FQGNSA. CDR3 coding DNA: TGTGCCAGCAGGCTAGGTCGGAATTCACCCCTCCACTTT. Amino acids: CASRLGRNSPLHF.

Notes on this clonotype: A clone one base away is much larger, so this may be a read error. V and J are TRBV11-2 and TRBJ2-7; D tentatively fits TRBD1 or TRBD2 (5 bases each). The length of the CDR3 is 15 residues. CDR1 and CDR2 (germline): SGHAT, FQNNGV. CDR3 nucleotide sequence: TGTGCCAGCATCTTAGCGACAGCCCCCTACTACGAGCAGTACTTC. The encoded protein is CASILATAPYYEQYF.